Following are 15 T cell receptor beta chains from one sample sequenced in a study of T cell responses to AZD1222 COVID-19 vaccine. Measured with immunoSEQ multiplex PCR; TCRdb has only the in-frame clones, and not every one. The sample lists over 95,000 clones, 80% to 95% occurring once. This material consisted of peripheral blood, taken 28 days after the second AZD1222 dose. The receptor source for this set is an adult who received the AZD1222 COVID-19 vaccine.

The chain employs TRBV5-1 and TRBJ2-3; TRBD1 agrees at 10 bases. The CDR3 spans 14 residues. Germline CDR1 and CDR2: SGHRS and YFSETQ. Losses at the gene ends were 4 bases for V and 5 bases for J; bases not matched to a gene: 4. The CDR3 reads CASSPGQGLDTQYF. CDR3 in DNA: TGCGCCAGCAGCCCGGGACAGGGGTTAGATACGCAGTATTTT.

The chain links TRBV24-1 to TRBJ2-3; D may be TRBD2 (6 bases). Germline values: CDR1 KGHDR, CDR2 SFDVKD. The length of the CDR3 is 13 residues. Trimming took off 6 bases at V and 2 bases at J, with 8 bases between the two ends. DNA for the CDR3: TGTGCCACCAGTCCGGGGGTCACAGATACGCAGTATTTT. Its translation is CATSPGVTDTQYF.

In its sample, this clone was seen a few times. The sample has other DNA sequences that encode this CDR3 too. This chain uses TRBV18 with TRBJ1-1; 7 positions match TRBD1. Trimming cost V 1 base and J 1 base; bases outside gene matches: 3. CDR1 and CDR2 (germline): KGHSH, LQKENI. The CDR3 has 15 amino acids. In nucleotides, the CDR3 is TGTGCCAGCTCACCACAGGGGGCTGAGAACACTGAAGCTTTCTTT. Amino acid sequence: CASSPQGAENTEAFF.

As DNA, the CDR3 is TGTGCCAGCAGCTTGGGTAATGAAAAACTGTTTTTT. It is translated as CASSLGNEKLFF. The V gene is TRBV5-6, the J gene TRBJ1-4; D is ambiguous. This CDR3 is 12 amino acids long. Germline values: CDR1 SGHDT, CDR2 YYEEEE. V lost 0 bases, J lost 4 bases, and 1 base lay in between.

J is TRBJ2-3 and V is TRBV18; D gene ambiguous. CDR1 and CDR2 from the germline V gene are KGHSH and LQKENI. Trimming pared 3 bases from V and 2 bases from J, leaving 18 bases between. The length of the CDR3 is 17 residues. The CDR3 coding sequence is TGTGCCAGCTCACCCCCGGGCTCGGGCAGGCCCACAGATACGCAGTATTTT. The encoded protein is CASSPPGSGRPTDTQYF. The full variable domain, in which reference TRBV18 and TRBJ2-3 provide the parts outside the CDR3, is NAGVMQNPRHLVRRRGQEARLRCSPMKGHSHVYWYRQLPEEGLKFMVYLQKENIIDESGMPKERFSAEFPKEGPSILRIQQVVRGDSAAYFCASSPPGSGRPTDTQYFGPGTRLTVL.

The V call is TRBV19, the J call TRBJ1-5; no definite D call. Looked up from germline, CDR1 is LNHDA and CDR2 is SQIVND (reference sequence). V was cut by 5 bases and J by 7 bases, with 12 bases left in between. This CDR3 has 13 residues. CDR3 residues: CASSSMEGQPQHF. Written as DNA, the CDR3 is TGTGCCAGTAGTTCAATGGAGGGCCAGCCCCAGCATTTT.

This clone was recorded once. The chain links TRBV10-2 to TRBJ2-7; 13 bases align to TRBD2. V shed 6 bases, J shed 5 bases, and the junction held 10 bases outside the gene matches. The length of the CDR3 is 16 residues. From germline, CDR1 is WSHSY and CDR2 SAAADI. CDR3 DNA: TGCGCCAGCAGAAGGGGACTAGCGGGGAGTCGCGACGAGCAGTACTTC. Translated, it gives CASRRGLAGSRDEQYF.

The chain recombines TRBV9 with TRBJ2-3, with no clear D. CDR1 SGDLS and CDR2 YYNGEE come from the germline V gene. CDR3 length equals 12 residues. V dropped 2 bases and J dropped 5 bases, with 6 bases sitting between them. The CDR3 coding sequence is TGTGCCAGCAGCGTTTCGGTAGATACGCAGTATTTT. Translated, it gives CASSVSVDTQYF.

This chain uses TRBV25-1 with TRBJ2-7; D is unresolved. V gave up 4 bases and J gave up 3 bases, with 13 bases separating them. Looked up from germline, CDR1 is MGHDK and CDR2 is SYGVNS. This CDR3 is built from 14 residues. The CDR3 DNA follows: TGTGCCAGCAGTGGTGAAAGGGCGGACTACGAGCAGTACTTC. It encodes CASSGERADYEQYF.

The chain links TRBV3-1 (or the pseudogene TRBV3-2) to TRBJ1-2, with unresolved D. The V and J ends lost 1 base and 0 bases respectively, with 6 bases between them. The CDR3 length is 14 residues. Germline V lookup: CDR1 LGHDT, CDR2 YNNKEL (reference sequence). Written as DNA, the CDR3 is TGTGCCAGCAGCCAAGGTACAGCTAACTATGGCTACACCTTC. Its translation: CASSQGTANYGYTF.

The chain employs TRBV19 and TRBJ2-6; tentative D call: TRBD1 (6 bases). Germline V gene sequence: CDR1 LNHDA, CDR2 SQIVND (reference sequence). The CDR3 contains 17 residues. V was shortened by 7 bases and J by 0 bases, with 16 bases between the two germline ends. CDR3 in amino acids: CASNNKGTSSGANVLTF. DNA for the CDR3: TGTGCCAGTAACAACAAGGGGACAAGCTCTGGGGCCAACGTCCTGACTTTC.

The J gene is TRBJ1-5, the V gene TRBV11-2, with D unresolved. V gave up 2 bases and J gave up 6 bases, with 11 bases separating them. The CDR3 length is 14 residues. Germline V gene lookup returns CDR1 SGHAT and CDR2 FQNNGV. CDR3 nucleotide sequence: TGTGCCAGCAGCTTAAGTGGTCGGAGTCAGCCCCAGCATTTT. Translation: CASSLSGRSQPQHF.

This clone was picked up one time. The chain employs TRBV24-1 and TRBJ2-1; D not resolved. The CDR3 is 16 amino acids. CDR1 and CDR2 (germline): KGHDR, SFDVKD. Deletions cut 1 base from V and 0 bases from J, with 9 bases between. CDR3 amino acids: CATSDLDTSSYNEQFF. CDR3 nucleotide sequence: TGTGCCACCAGTGATTTAGACACGAGCTCCTACAATGAGCAGTTCTTC.

The rearrangement uses TRBV6-2 or TRBV6-3 and TRBJ2-2; tentative D call: TRBD2 (6 bases). This CDR3 has 14 residues. Germline V gene data show CDR1 as MNHEY and CDR2 as SVGEGT. Trimming removed 6 bases at V and 8 bases at J, with 16 bases between. CDR3 amino acids: CASSLGTSLGELFF. In DNA form, the CDR3 reads TGTGCCAGCAGCCTAGGGACTTCCCTAGGGGAGCTGTTTTTT.

The chain employs TRBV5-8 and TRBJ1-5, with D possibly matching TRBD1 (5 bases). Germline assignment: CDR1 SGHTS and CDR2 YDEGEE. This CDR3 region has 16 residues. The ends were cut back, 1 base at V and 6 bases at J, with 17 bases in the middle. As DNA, the CDR3 is TGTGCCAGCAGCTTGTTTCTGTCTTTGGGGGGTCAGCCCCAGCATTTT. Protein: CASSLFLSLGGQPQHF.